The clone carrying this T cell receptor (beta chain) appeared a few times. MiXCR, applied by TCRdb to the 5' RACE reads, yields one record per CDR3 protein. The sample includes roughly 70,000 distinct CDR3 sequences, approximately 5.2% of them seen just once. In germline, CDR1 is DFQATT, CDR2 SNEGSKA (reference sequence). Trimming stripped 6 bases from V and 2 bases from J, with 18 bases between. CDR3 length: 15 amino acids. These data belong to a study of neurological immune-mediated disorders. The chain combines TRBV20-1 with TRBJ2-3, with D perhaps matching TRBD2 (5 bases). The material sequenced was PBMCs. The origin of this receptor is a woman younger than 45 with multiple sclerosis. The CDR3: CSATSGPYLTDTQYF. The CDR3, as DNA: TGCAGTGCAACGAGCGGTCCCTACCTCACAGATACGCAGTATTTT.